This TCR beta chain was retrieved from a study of blood T cell repertoires in COVID-19. Turning to the study itself: From the United States, Italy and Spain came samples of acute and convalescent COVID-19. PBMCs, B-cell-depleted T cells, or T cells provided the cDNA or gDNA that made up the material.

Assay used: immunoSEQ multiplex PCR; TCRdb lists only in-frame clones, some missing. The sample shows around 200,000 clones, about 86% of them seen only once. The CDR3 contains 12 residues. Germline V gene lookup returns CDR1 MNHEY and CDR2 SMNVEV (reference sequence). The V end was cut by 3 bases, the J end by 8 bases, with 9 bases between. The chain has TRBV27 and TRBJ2-3; D is uncertain. The source material was peripheral blood. This receptor was taken from a man aged 45-65 years with active or convalescent COVID-19. The CDR3: CASSFPLGTQYF. The CDR3 DNA reads TGTGCCAGCAGTTTCCCCCTCGGTACGCAGTATTTT.